The next 24 T cell receptor beta chains were all read from a single sample in a study of blood T cell repertoires in COVID-19. Clones were sequenced by immunoSEQ multiplex PCR, and TCRdb holds only the in-frame ones, with some missing. This sample has about 160,000 clones, with over 80% found just once. Sequencing used peripheral blood. The receptors come from a woman aged 55-69 years who had recovered from COVID-19.

This chain links TRBV6-5 with TRBJ2-3, with D maybe TRBD1 (6 bases). V lost 2 bases and J lost 4, with 13 bases in between. The germline CDR1 and CDR2 sequences are MNHEY and SVGAGI. There are 15 residues in the CDR3. CDR3 in DNA: TGTGCCAGCAGTTACGCAGGGGATCAGGCAGATACGCAGTATTTT. This translates into CASSYAGDQADTQYF.

The chain recombines TRBV5-1 with TRBJ2-2, with 12 bases fitting TRBD1. CDR3 length equals 17 residues. CDR1 and CDR2 from the germline V gene are SGHRS and YFSETQ. V lost 4 bases and J lost 3; bases outside the gene matches: 7. The CDR3 region has the DNA TGCGCCAGCAGCCGCACCGGGACAGGGGGCCACACCGGGGAGCTGTTTTTT. Translated, it gives CASSRTGTGGHTGELFF.

A single count supports this clone. The V call is TRBV10-3, the J call TRBJ2-5; 9 bases fit TRBD2. Trimming at V came to 0 bases and at J to 2 bases, leaving 4 bases not matched to a gene. Germline V gene data show CDR1 as ENHRY and CDR2 as SYGVKD. CDR3 size: 16 residues. CDR3 sequence reads: CAISESGGGAQETQYF. CDR3 bases: TGTGCCATCAGTGAGTCCGGCGGGGGGGCTCAAGAGACCCAGTACTTC.

The chain links TRBV21-1 to TRBJ1-1. TRBV21-1 is listed as a pseudogene. The length of the CDR3 is 14 residues. The CDR3 sequence: CASSKGVAGTEAFF. Here the CDR3 DNA reads TGTGCCAGCAGCAAAGGTGTGGCCGGGACTGAAGCTTTCTTT.

This rearrangement joins TRBV6-4 to TRBJ2-4, with TRBD2 identical over 12 bases. Trimming took 7 bases from V and 1 from J; bases not matched to a gene: 2. Germline V lookup: CDR1 MRHNA, CDR2 SNTAGT. This CDR3 spans 15 amino acids. The DNA of the CDR3 is TGTGCCAGCACTGGACTAGCGGGGGCCAAAAACATTCAGTACTTC. Its protein product is CASTGLAGAKNIQYF.

This chain uses TRBV19 with TRBJ2-2; D is uncertain. V shed 0 bases and J shed 5 bases, with 13 bases lying between them. The CDR3 is 16 amino acids. Germline V gives CDR1 LNHDA, CDR2 SQIVND (reference sequence). DNA for the CDR3: TGTGCCAGTAGTATAGATTTCAGGTCGGAAACCGGGGAGCTGTTTTTT. As protein: CASSIDFRSETGELFF.

The rearrangement uses TRBV10-3 and TRBJ1-5; D gene ambiguous. This CDR3 is 13 amino acids long. Between the trimmed V and J ends, which lost 10 bases and 5 bases, there was a span of 15 bases. Looked up from germline, CDR1 is ENHRY and CDR2 is SYGVKD. CDR3 sequence: CATRGAQDQPQHF. The CDR3 DNA reads as TGTGCCACCCGTGGAGCCCAAGATCAGCCCCAGCATTTT.

V usage is TRBV25-1 and J usage is TRBJ2-3; TRBD2 is a possible D gene (6 bases). V lost 3 bases and J lost 1, with 8 bases in between. From germline, CDR1 is MGHDK and CDR2 SYGVNS. The CDR3 is 14 amino acids. This CDR3 is CASSDGGGTDTQYF. The CDR3 nucleotides read TGTGCCAGCAGTGACGGGGGAGGCACAGATACGCAGTATTTT.

The gene calls are TRBV19 and TRBJ1-6; 7 nucleotides align to TRBD1. The CDR3 covers 16 residues. Germline V gives CDR1 LNHDA, CDR2 SQIVND (reference sequence). J gave up 1 base and V 7 bases, and 7 bases lay outside the gene matches. CDR3 region: CASTPQGTSYNSPLHF. CDR3 DNA sequence: TGTGCCAGTACCCCACAGGGGACTTCCTATAATTCACCCCTCCACTTT.

In this sample, this clone turned up a few times. This chain joins TRBV5-1 and TRBJ2-7; 7 positions agree with TRBD2. Germline CDR1 reads SGHRS; CDR2 reads YFSETQ. This CDR3 has 14 amino acids. J gave up 6 bases and V 3 bases, and 9 bases lay outside the gene matches. This CDR3 reads CASSSLGGSSEQYF. CDR3 sequence (DNA): TGCGCCAGCAGCTCTCTCGGGGGGAGCTCCGAGCAGTACTTC.

The rearrangement joins TRBV5-1 to TRBJ2-5, with 14 bases matching TRBD2. CDR3 size: 16 residues. The V and J ends lost 4 bases and 7 bases, in that order; junction bases with no gene match: 9. Germline-derived CDR1 and CDR2 are SGHRS and YFSETQ. This chain's CDR3 is CASSAETSGGAGTQYF. CDR3 bases: TGCGCCAGCAGCGCAGAGACTAGCGGGGGGGCAGGGACCCAGTACTTC.

The chain has TRBV6-6 and TRBJ1-4; the match to TRBD1 covers 10 bases. The germline CDR1 and CDR2 sequences are MNHNY and SVGAGI (reference sequence). The CDR3 runs to 13 residues. Trimming removed 4 bases from V and 7 bases from J; junction bases left unmatched: 0. Here the CDR3 DNA reads TGTGCCAGCAGTTGGGACAGGGGTGAAAAACTGTTTTTT. This codes for CASSWDRGEKLFF.

The chain joins TRBV12-3 or TRBV12-4 to TRBJ1-1, with 8 bases aligning to TRBD1. J gave up 3 bases and V 5 bases, and 2 bases lay outside the gene matches. The CDR3 has 13 amino acids. The CDR3 DNA is TGTGCCAGCAGTGACAGGGGCGACACTGAAGCTTTCTTT. Encoded protein: CASSDRGDTEAFF.

This chain joins TRBV30 and TRBJ1-2; D possibly corresponds to TRBD1 (5 bases). The germline gives CDR1 GTSNPN, CDR2 SVGIG (reference sequence). With 5 bases removed from V and 4 bases from J, the gap between germline ends came to 17 bases. This CDR3 comprises 14 residues. CDR3 protein: CAWDLKGRGYGYTF. For the CDR3, the DNA is TGTGCCTGGGATCTGAAGGGGAGGGGCTATGGCTACACCTTC.

V is TRBV28 and J is TRBJ1-2, with D maybe TRBD1 (6 bases). Trimming removed 3 bases from V and 5 bases from J, with 16 bases in between. The germline V gene encodes CDR1 MDHEN and CDR2 SYDVKM. The CDR3 runs to 15 residues. CDR3 sequence (DNA): TGTGCCAGCAGTTTCCCGGGGGGGGCTGAGTATGGCTACACCTTC. Translation: CASSFPGGAEYGYTF.

CDR3 residues: CASTDRVYGYTF. The CDR3 DNA reads TGTGCCAGCACGGACAGGGTCTATGGCTACACCTTC. The rearrangement links TRBV6-5 to TRBJ1-2, with 8 bases lining up with TRBD1. From germline, CDR1 is MNHEY and CDR2 SVGAGI. With 7 bases clipped from V and 4 bases from J, the junction kept 2 bases outside the gene matches. The CDR3 is 12 residues long.

The V gene is TRBV9, the J gene TRBJ2-6; the D is unclear. The CDR3 totals 15 residues. The germline V gene has CDR1 SGDLS and CDR2 YYNGEE. The germline V and J ends were trimmed by 4 bases and 1 base, with 9 bases remaining between them. CDR3 DNA: TGTGCCAGCAGCTATAGTTATTCTGGGGCCAACGTCCTGACTTTC. Amino acid sequence: CASSYSYSGANVLTF.

The rearrangement joins TRBV9 to TRBJ2-1, with D uncertain. Germline CDR1 SGDLS, CDR2 YYNGEE. V shed 4 bases and J shed 10 bases, with 15 bases lying between them. The CDR3 is 13 amino acids. For the CDR3, the DNA is TGTGCCAGCAGCTTACGTCCCTTGCGGGAGCAGTTCTTC. Its translation: CASSLRPLREQFF.

This clone was seen at least ten times. This chain connects TRBV7-3 to TRBJ1-6; D gene uncertain. The CDR3 sequence is 13 residues long. Trimming shortened V by 8 bases and J by 5 bases, and 10 bases separated the two germline ends. In germline, CDR1 is SGHTA, CDR2 FQGTGA. CDR3 amino acids: CASALSNNSPLHF. The CDR3 DNA sequence: TGTGCCAGCGCGTTGAGCAATAATTCACCCCTCCACTTT.

The chain couples TRBV11-2 to TRBJ1-1; D is possibly TRBD1 (5 bases). Trimming pared 4 bases from V and 8 bases from J, leaving 8 bases between. Germline-derived CDR1 and CDR2 are SGHAT and FQNNGV. There are 11 residues in the CDR3. In DNA, the CDR3 is TGTGCCAGCAGCTCAAACAGGGAAGCTTTCTTT. It translates to CASSSNREAFF.

The chain combines TRBV12-3 or TRBV12-4 with TRBJ1-2, with D hard to call. Trimming took 4 bases from V and 5 from J, leaving 5 bases between them. The CDR3 runs 11 residues. CDR3 protein: CASSSFYGYTF. DNA for the CDR3: TGTGCCAGCAGTTCATTTTATGGCTACACCTTC.

The rearrangement uses TRBV19 and TRBJ1-4; 7 bases match TRBD1. In germline, CDR1 is LNHDA, CDR2 SQIVND (reference sequence). V trimming: 6 bases; J trimming: 14 bases; junction bases outside the gene matches: 12. This CDR3 spans 13 amino acids. As DNA, the CDR3 is TGTGCCAGTAGCCTATTACCGGGACAGACGCTGTTTTTT. Translating it yields CASSLLPGQTLFF.

This clone appeared a single time. The V call is TRBV5-8, the J call TRBJ1-2; D perhaps matches TRBD1 (6 bases). The CDR3 totals 16 residues. Per the germline V gene, CDR1 is SGHTS and CDR2 is YDEGEE. V was cut by 1 base and J by 5 bases, with 18 bases left in between. The chain's CDR3 is CASSLPWDNWWYGYTF. In DNA, the CDR3 is TGTGCCAGCAGCTTGCCGTGGGACAACTGGTGGTATGGCTACACCTTC.

This chain connects TRBV5-5 to TRBJ1-4; D is uncertain. The CDR3 loop spans 13 amino acids. CDR1 SGHKS and CDR2 YYEKEE come from the germline V gene (reference sequence). V shed 3 bases and J shed 14 bases, with 17 bases lying between them. The DNA of the CDR3 is TGTGCCAGCAGCTCGGGGTCCTATCCAAGGCTGTTTTTT. The encoded protein is CASSSGSYPRLFF.